The following is a T cell receptor beta chain sequence with its context. Its antigen is as yet unknown. The data are from a study of beta chain features in type 1 diabetes. Reverse transcription of all isolated RNA meant that expressed TCRB transcripts were sequenced. The protocol was immunoSEQ multiplex PCR, while the TCRdb copy is restricted to in-frame clones and leaves out a portion. Seen here are 150,000 to 190,000 clones, roughly 10% observed once, and the top ten hold roughly 1.9%. General observations from the study: Researchers caution that PCR might favor shorter templates, equally among patients and controls. Sequencing from cDNA could over-represent high-TCR-expressing cells.

J was trimmed by 7 bases and V by 5 bases; bases with no gene match: 9. The length of the CDR3 is 14 residues. CDR1 is MNHEY and CDR2 is SVGAGI in the germline V gene. The chain links TRBV6-5 to TRBJ2-7; 9 nucleotides match TRBD1. This receptor was obtained from a young man in good health. The sample was central memory CD4+ T cells from blood. Here the CDR3 DNA reads TGTGCCAGCAGTCCCCCCAGGACAGGGGAAGAGCAGTACTTC. Amino acid sequence: CASSPPRTGEEQYF.